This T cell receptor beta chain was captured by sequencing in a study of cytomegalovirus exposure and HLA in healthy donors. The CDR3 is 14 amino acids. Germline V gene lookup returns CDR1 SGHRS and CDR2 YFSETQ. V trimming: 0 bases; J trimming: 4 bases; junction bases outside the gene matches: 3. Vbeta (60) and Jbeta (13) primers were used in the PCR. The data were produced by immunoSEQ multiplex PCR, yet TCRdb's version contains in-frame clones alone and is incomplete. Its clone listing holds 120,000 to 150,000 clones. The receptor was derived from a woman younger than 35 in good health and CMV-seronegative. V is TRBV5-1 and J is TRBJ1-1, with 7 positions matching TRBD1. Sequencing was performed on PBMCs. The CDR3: CASSLGGGGTEAFF. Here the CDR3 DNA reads TGCGCCAGCAGCTTGGGAGGGGGCGGCACTGAAGCTTTCTTT.